Listed below are T cell receptor beta chains from one sample, sequenced in a study of post-analysis software for immune sequencing data. One entry per CDR3 protein, called by TCRdb with MiXCR from the PCR reads. Of around 710,000 distinct CDR3 sequences in the sample, around 42% were seen once. The sequenced sample was blood. The receptors were sampled from a girl aged 5-17 years with multiple sclerosis. The CDR3 runs from the conserved cysteine through the conserved F or W. D genes are given only for firm matches. The size of a clone is reported for some rows only, either as once, few or many, or as a class for expanded clones.

V gene: TRBV2
D gene: NA
J gene: TRBJ2-2
clone size: NA
CDR3 DNA: TGTGCCAGCGGGGGGCGTCCCCTAAACACCGGGGAGCTGTTTTTT
CDR3 protein: CASGGRPLNTGELFF

V gene: TRBV3-1
D gene: NA
J gene: TRBJ2-7
clone size: NA
CDR3 DNA: TGTGCCAGCAGCCAAGTTTCGTTCTACGAGCAGTACTTC
CDR3 protein: CASSQVSFYEQYF

V gene: TRBV12-3/TRBV12-4
D gene: NA
J gene: TRBJ1-2
clone size: NA
CDR3 DNA: TGTGCCAGCAGTTTATTAGTGGTGAATGGCTACACCTTC
CDR3 protein: CASSLLVVNGYTF

V gene: TRBV7-9
D gene: TRBD2
J gene: TRBJ2-3
clone size: NA
CDR3 DNA: TGTGCCAGCAGCTTAGGCGGGAGTGGCACGCAGTATTTT
CDR3 protein: CASSLGGSGTQYF

V gene: TRBV7-9
D gene: NA
J gene: TRBJ1-6
clone size: NA
CDR3 DNA: TGTGCCAGCAGCCCCAACGTCGACCCCGGGCATACACCCCTCCACTTT
CDR3 protein: CASSPNVDPGHTPLHF

V gene: TRBV29-1
D gene: TRBD2
J gene: TRBJ2-3
clone size: NA
CDR3 DNA: TGCAGCGTCTGCAATTCACGAACTGAGCGGGAGGCCCACACAGATACGCAGTATTTT
CDR3 protein: CSVCNSRTEREAHTDTQYF

V gene: TRBV7-2
D gene: NA
J gene: TRBJ1-5
clone size: few
CDR3 DNA: TGTGCCAGCAGCTTAGCGTTTGGCGTCAGGGGTTGGTTTCAGCCCCAGCATTTT
CDR3 protein: CASSLAFGVRGWFQPQHF

V gene: TRBV28
D gene: NA
J gene: TRBJ2-3
clone size: few
CDR3 DNA: TGTGCCAGCAGCCTACTGGCCATCGTGAGAGATACGCAGTATTTT
CDR3 protein: CASSLLAIVRDTQYF

V gene: TRBV6-2/TRBV6-3
D gene: TRBD1
J gene: TRBJ1-2
clone size: few
CDR3 DNA: TGTGCCAGCATTACAGCCGGGGACAGTGTCTATGGCTACACCTTC
CDR3 protein: CASITAGDSVYGYTF

V gene: TRBV9
D gene: TRBD1
J gene: TRBJ1-6
clone size: NA
CDR3 DNA: TGTGCCAGCAGCGTAGCTCCGACAGGGGCGGAATATAATTCACCCCTCCACTTT
CDR3 protein: CASSVAPTGAEYNSPLHF

V gene: TRBV7-2
D gene: TRBD2
J gene: TRBJ2-3
clone size: NA
CDR3 DNA: TGTGCCAGCAGCTTAAGGGGCGGGGGTGTCGGCACAGATACGCAGTATTTT
CDR3 protein: CASSLRGGGVGTDTQYF

V gene: TRBV3-1
D gene: NA
J gene: TRBJ2-3
clone size: NA
CDR3 DNA: TGTGCCAGCAGGCCGGGCAGAGGCTACACAGATACGCAGTATTTT
CDR3 protein: CASRPGRGYTDTQYF

V gene: TRBV30
D gene: NA
J gene: TRBJ1-5
clone size: NA
CDR3 DNA: TGTGCCTGGAGTTTTTCTAGCAATCAGCCCCAGCATTTT
CDR3 protein: CAWSFSSNQPQHF

V gene: TRBV6-2/TRBV6-3
D gene: NA
J gene: TRBJ2-7
clone size: NA
CDR3 DNA: TGTGCCACAATTGGGGGAACCTACGAGCAGTACTTC
CDR3 protein: CATIGGTYEQYF

V gene: TRBV12-3/TRBV12-4
D gene: TRBD1
J gene: TRBJ1-2
clone size: NA
CDR3 DNA: TGTGCCAGCAGTCTTGACAGGGGGCGATCTAACTATGGCTACACCTTC
CDR3 protein: CASSLDRGRSNYGYTF

V gene: TRBV6-5
D gene: TRBD2
J gene: TRBJ2-7
clone size: NA
CDR3 DNA: TGTGCCAGCAGTCCAGATTATCTAGCGGGATACGAGCAGTACTTC
CDR3 protein: CASSPDYLAGYEQYF